The sequence of this TCR beta chain was determined in a study of shared clonotypes between healthy human individuals. Study-level results: A handful of donors held approximately 5% of naive CD4 clonotypes in common. Unshared clonotypes carried lower generation probabilities than those common to all four donors. Generally, estimated richness proved larger in naive subsets than it did in memory subsets.

Trimming removed 1 base from V and 1 base from J, with 4 bases in between. Germline V gene data show CDR1 as ENHRY and CDR2 as SYGVKD. The CDR3 loop spans 13 amino acids. Original analysis: Junction-only sequences produced by ImmunoSEQ had no quality scores, so filtering differed. This table comes from immunoSEQ multiplex PCR, and its TCRdb copy is limited to in-frame clones, with some not included. V, J and clone size were drawn from that table, and D and trimming were deduced from the DNA. The repertoire has over a million clones, under 80% of them found once; the top ten carry roughly 1.4%. On this clone: The antigen is unknown.

This chain links TRBV10-3 with TRBJ1-1; D is ambiguous. The sequence was collected from a man in his late teens or twenties in good health. The source material was memory CD4+ T cells sorted from blood. Subset noted: CD45RA-negative fraction. CDR3 nucleotide sequence: TGTGCCATCAGTGAGTATGGGAACACTGAAGCTTTCTTT. Translating it yields CAISEYGNTEAFF.